Below, one T cell receptor (beta chain) is given with its context. CDR3 length: 19 amino acids. Trimming took 5 bases from V and 0 from J; bases not matched to a gene: 15. Per the germline V gene, CDR1 is SEHNR and CDR2 is FQNEAQ (reference sequence). The data derive from a study of blood T cell repertoires in COVID-19. Study overall: From the United States, Italy and Spain came samples of acute and convalescent COVID-19.

Here immunoSEQ multiplex PCR was the method, and the copy in TCRdb shows in-frame clones only, minus some. The data show about 59,000 clones, more than 60% seen once. The sequence was collected from a human donor in a cohort sampled during active COVID-19. Specimen: peripheral blood. This chain links TRBV7-9 with TRBJ1-3; 8 nucleotides agree with TRBD1. CDR3 sequence reads: CASSPRFVAGGRSGNTIYF. CDR3 bases: TGTGCCAGCAGCCCGCGGTTCGTGGCAGGGGGCCGCTCTGGAAACACCATATATTTT.